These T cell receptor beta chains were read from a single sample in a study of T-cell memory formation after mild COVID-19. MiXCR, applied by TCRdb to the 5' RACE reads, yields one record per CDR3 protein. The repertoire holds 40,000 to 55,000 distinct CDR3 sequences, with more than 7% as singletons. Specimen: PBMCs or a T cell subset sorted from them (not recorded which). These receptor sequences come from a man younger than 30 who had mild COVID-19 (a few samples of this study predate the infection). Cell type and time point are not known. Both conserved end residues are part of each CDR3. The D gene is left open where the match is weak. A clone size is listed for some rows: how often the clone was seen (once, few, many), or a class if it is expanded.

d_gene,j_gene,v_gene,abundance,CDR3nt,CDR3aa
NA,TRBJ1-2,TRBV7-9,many,TGTGCCAGCAGCCTAGGGGGGGCTAACTATGGCTACACCTTC,CASSLGGANYGYTF
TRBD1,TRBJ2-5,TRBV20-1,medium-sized,TGCAGTGTTACCCGACAGGGGGCGAGGGAGACCCAGTACTTC,CSVTRQGARETQYF
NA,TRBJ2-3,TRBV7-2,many,TGTGCCAGCAGCCCCTACACCACAGATACGCAGTATTTT,CASSPYTTDTQYF
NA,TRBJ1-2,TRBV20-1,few,TGCAGTGCTACCGACATGCCCTCCTATGGCTACACCTTC,CSATDMPSYGYTF
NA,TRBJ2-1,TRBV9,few,TGTGCCAGCAGCGTAGGGGGGACCTACAATGAGCAGTTCTTC,CASSVGGTYNEQFF
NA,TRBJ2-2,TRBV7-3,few,TGTGCCAGCAGCGCAATGGTGGCCGGGGAGCTGTTTTTT,CASSAMVAGELFF
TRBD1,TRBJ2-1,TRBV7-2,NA,TGTGCCAGCAGCGTAGGGGGCTACATCTACAATGAGCAGTTCTTC,CASSVGGYIYNEQFF
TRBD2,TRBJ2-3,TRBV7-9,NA,TGTGCCAGCAGCCCCAAGGGTAGCGGGGGCGCCGGGGGAGATACGCAGTATTTT,CASSPKGSGGAGGDTQYF
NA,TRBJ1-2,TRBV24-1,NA,TGTGCCACCAGTGGTCATCTGCAGGATTATGGCTACACCTTC,CATSGHLQDYGYTF
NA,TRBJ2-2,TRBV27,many,TGTGCCAGCAGTTTATATAACTTCGGGGAGCTGTTTTTT,CASSLYNFGELFF
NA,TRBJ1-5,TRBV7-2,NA,TGTGCCAGCAGCCCACCGGGTCGTTATCAGCCCCAGCATTTT,CASSPPGRYQPQHF
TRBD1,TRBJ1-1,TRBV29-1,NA,TGCAGCGCGGACAGGGGGCTCACTGAAGCTTTCTTT,CSADRGLTEAFF
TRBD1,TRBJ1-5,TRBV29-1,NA,TGCAGCGTTGCGGGACAGGAACGTCAGCCCCAGCATTTT,CSVAGQERQPQHF
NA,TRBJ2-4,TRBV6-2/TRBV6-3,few,TGTGCCAGCAGTGGTCCCGGAGGCATTCAGTACTTC,CASSGPGGIQYF
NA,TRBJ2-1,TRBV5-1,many,TGCGCCAGCAGGCTATTGGGGGGCTGGGATGAGCAGTTCTTC,CASRLLGGWDEQFF
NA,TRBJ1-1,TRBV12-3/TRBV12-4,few,TGTGCCACCTCGAGGAACACTGAAGCTTTCTTT,CATSRNTEAFF
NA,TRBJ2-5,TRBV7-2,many,TGTGCCAGCAGGGCCAGCGGGGAGACCCAGTACTTC,CASRASGETQYF
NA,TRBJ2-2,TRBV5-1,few,TGCGCCAGCAGCTTGGAGGGGACCAACACCGGGGAGCTGTTTTTT,CASSLEGTNTGELFF
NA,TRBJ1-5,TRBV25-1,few,TGTGCCAGCAGCGAAGGGGGATATAGCAATCAGCCCCAGCATTTT,CASSEGGYSNQPQHF
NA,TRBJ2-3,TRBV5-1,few,TGCGCCAGCAGCCGAGAAGGATCAGATACGCAGTATTTT,CASSREGSDTQYF
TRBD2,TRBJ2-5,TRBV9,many,TGTGCCAGCAGCGTAGGGACTAGCGGGGGAGAGACCCAGTACTTC,CASSVGTSGGETQYF
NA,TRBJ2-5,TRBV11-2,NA,TGTGCCAGCAGCCATCGAAGCGCAGAGACCCAGTACTTC,CASSHRSAETQYF